This TCR beta chain is drawn from a study of T-cell reconstitution after alpha-beta-depleted transplantation in children. At least ten counts were recorded for this clonotype. Per the germline V gene, CDR1 is MGHRA and CDR2 is YSYEKL. V was pared by 6 bases and J by 3 bases, with 16 bases between. This CDR3 comprises 15 residues. Unique molecular identifiers featured in how the TCRbeta library was prepared. TCRdb analysed the PCR reads with MiXCR anew, one entry per CDR3 protein. The profile covers about 7,700 distinct CDR3 sequences, with approximately 11% appearing a single time and about half taken by the ten largest.

The source is a patient younger than 10 who had a stem cell transplant for inherited bone marrow failure, so the T cells may come from the graft donor. The chain combines TRBV4-1 with TRBJ2-3, with D perhaps TRBD2 (6 bases). The sequenced sample was PBMCs, mostly from graft donor cells, obtained 60 days after TCRalphabeta/CD19-depleted stem cell transplant. CDR3 coding DNA: TGCGCCAGCAGACCCCAGAAAGGGAGGACAGATACGCAGTATTTT. This gives the protein CASRPQKGRTDTQYF.